This T cell receptor (beta chain) appears in the sequencing data of a study of blood T cell repertoires in COVID-19. Study at large: PBMCs, B-cell-depleted T cells, or T cells provided the cDNA or gDNA that made up the material.

TCRdb's table, derived via immunoSEQ multiplex PCR, lists solely in-frame clones and lacks some. The data contain roughly 250,000 clones, more than 85% of them singletons. The V and J ends lost 8 bases and 2 bases respectively, with 19 bases between them. Per the germline V gene, CDR1 is MNHNY and CDR2 is SVGAGI (reference sequence). The CDR3 is 15 residues long. This study enrolled people aged about 18 to 90 from about two dozen US geographic areas. The material sequenced was PBMCs or T cells enriched from blood (not recorded which). This chain joins TRBV6-6 and TRBJ2-7; D may be TRBD2 (6 bases). The source of this sequence is a woman in her forties or fifties who had recovered from COVID-19. CDR3 sequence (DNA): TGTGCCAGCCACGCGGCGGCGGGGAAGACCTACGAGCAGTACTTC. Translated: CASHAAAGKTYEQYF.